Shown below are 20 T cell receptor beta chains from a single sample sequenced in a study of cytomegalovirus exposure and HLA in healthy donors. The primer mix had 60 Vbeta and 13 Jbeta primers. Produced via immunoSEQ multiplex PCR; TCRdb's table is partial and in-frame only. This sample's table has approximately 72,000 clones. What was sequenced was PBMCs. These receptors all come from a middle-aged man in good health and CMV-seronegative.

The gene calls are TRBV19 and TRBJ1-5; TRBD1 is a possible D gene (5 bases). The V gene's germline CDR1 is LNHDA and CDR2 SQIVND (reference sequence). CDR3 length equals 14 residues. V lost 7 bases and J 5 bases, leaving 15 bases between the germline ends. The CDR3 region is CASTHTGVDQPQHF. The CDR3 DNA reads TGTGCCAGTACCCACACGGGGGTTGATCAGCCCCAGCATTTT.

For the CDR3, the DNA is TGTGCCAGCAGTTCTGGCGTCGGGTGGCCCCAGCATTTT. Encoded protein: CASSSGVGWPQHF. This chain joins TRBV6-5 and TRBJ1-5; D is unresolved. Trimming took off 4 bases at V and 9 bases at J, with 13 bases between the two ends. The germline gives CDR1 MNHEY, CDR2 SVGAGI. This CDR3 has 13 residues.

The chain has TRBV6-5 and TRBJ1-2; TRBD1 agrees at 8 bases. Germline CDR1 reads MNHEY; CDR2 reads SVGAGI. CDR3 size: 15 residues. The ends lost 0 bases at V and 10 bases at J; junction bases unmatched: 10. The DNA of the CDR3 is TGTGCCAGCAGTTACTCGGGGACAGGCCGAAAGATCTACACCTTC. This gives the protein CASSYSGTGRKIYTF.

This sequence joins TRBV18 and TRBJ1-3; D is possibly TRBD1 (5 bases). CDR3 length equals 14 residues. Trimming cost V 1 base and J 3 bases, with 7 bases left between them. CDR1 is KGHSH, CDR2 LQKENI, per germline. In nucleotides, the CDR3 is TGTGCCAGCTCACCACGACAGAATGGAAACACCATATATTTT. It translates to CASSPRQNGNTIYF.

The chain combines TRBV13 with TRBJ2-7; possibly TRBD2 for D (6 bases). The CDR3 totals 14 residues. V dropped 2 bases and J dropped 1 base, with 9 bases sitting between them. The germline V gene has CDR1 PRHDT and CDR2 FYEKMQ (reference sequence). The CDR3 reads CASSLTSKSYEQYF. CDR3 DNA: TGTGCCAGCAGCTTAACTAGCAAGTCCTACGAGCAGTACTTC.

V and J are TRBV2 and TRBJ2-7, with 11 bases aligning to TRBD2. Trimming cost V 6 bases and J 2 bases; bases outside gene matches: 6. The CDR3 length is 15 residues. CDR1 SNHLY and CDR2 FYNNEI come from the germline V gene. In DNA, the CDR3 is TGTGCCAGCAGGGGAACTAGCGGGGGTACCTACGAGCAGTACTTC. It specifies CASRGTSGGTYEQYF.

The chain links TRBV19 to TRBJ2-7; 8 bases match TRBD1. This CDR3 is built from 15 residues. The V segment lost 5 bases and the J segment 2 bases; nucleotides outside the gene matches: 8. Germline CDR1 reads LNHDA; CDR2 reads SQIVND (reference sequence). CDR3 sequence reads: CASSLSGQGPYEQYF. Here the CDR3 DNA reads TGTGCCAGTAGTCTAAGTGGACAGGGACCCTACGAGCAGTACTTC.

CDR3: CASRADRVGETQYF. The CDR3 DNA is TGTGCCAGCAGAGCGGACAGGGTCGGGGAGACCCAGTACTTC. The chain recombines TRBV6-5 with TRBJ2-5, with 8 bases lining up with TRBD1. The V gene end was trimmed by 6 bases and the J gene end by 5 bases; junction bases not matched to a gene: 8. The V gene's germline CDR1 is MNHEY and CDR2 SVGAGI. This CDR3 is built from 14 residues.

The V and J genes are TRBV11-2 and TRBJ2-2, with TRBD1 matching 9 bases. The V gene end was trimmed by 2 bases and the J gene end by 6 bases; junction bases not matched to a gene: 4. Germline V gene sequence: CDR1 SGHAT, CDR2 FQNNGV. The CDR3 contains 15 residues. The CDR3 region has the DNA TGTGCCAGCAGCTTATTACAGGGGGCGGCCGGGGAGCTGTTTTTT. Protein product: CASSLLQGAAGELFF.

The chain uses TRBV9 and TRBJ1-2, with a possible D match to TRBD1 (5 bases). Germline CDR1 reads SGDLS; CDR2 reads YYNGEE. The CDR3 length is 14 residues. Deletions cut 6 bases from V and 4 bases from J, with 16 bases between. Written as DNA, the CDR3 is TGTGCCAGCACCTTTAAGGACACATCCTATGGCTACACCTTC. Translated, it gives CASTFKDTSYGYTF.

J is TRBJ2-7 and V is TRBV9, with 7 bases matching TRBD1. The CDR3 totals 15 residues. CDR1 is SGDLS, CDR2 YYNGEE, per germline. Losses at the gene ends were 0 bases for V and 2 bases for J; bases not matched to a gene: 5. The CDR3, as DNA: TGTGCCAGCAGCGTAGCTACAGGGGCCCCCTACGAGCAGTACTTC. Its translation is CASSVATGAPYEQYF.

The V call is TRBV6-5, the J call TRBJ2-3; D call uncertain. CDR1 and CDR2 (germline): MNHEY, SVGAGI. V was trimmed by 5 bases and J by 3 bases, leaving 9 bases between them. This CDR3 is built from 13 residues. The CDR3 loop reads CASSEERTDTQYF. The CDR3 nucleotides are TGTGCCAGCAGTGAAGAGAGGACAGATACGCAGTATTTT.

CDR3 amino acids: CAISGDRSYGYTF. The CDR3 DNA follows: TGTGCCATCAGTGGAGACAGGAGTTATGGCTACACCTTC. The chain joins TRBV10-3 to TRBJ1-2; possibly TRBD1 for D (6 bases). The V end lost 4 bases, the J end lost 5 bases, and 11 bases lay between the germline ends. The CDR3 totals 13 residues. The germline V gene has CDR1 ENHRY and CDR2 SYGVKD.

The V gene is TRBV7-9, the J gene TRBJ2-5; TRBD2 might be the D (5 bases). CDR3 length: 15 amino acids. Trimming took off 2 bases at V and 5 bases at J, with 15 bases between the two ends. Germline V CDR1 and CDR2: SEHNR, FQNEAQ (reference sequence). The DNA for the CDR3 is TGTGCCAGCAGCTTATTTTCCAGCGGCGGGGAGACCCAGTACTTC. Its translation is CASSLFSSGGETQYF.

V and J are TRBV5-1 and TRBJ1-5; D remains unclear. CDR3 length: 15 amino acids. Germline V gene lookup returns CDR1 SGHRS and CDR2 YFSETQ. Trimming shortened V by 0 bases and J by 3 bases, and 10 bases separated the two germline ends. CDR3 nucleotide sequence: TGCGCCAGCAGCTTGGCCGGAGAGCACAATCAGCCCCAGCATTTT. Protein sequence: CASSLAGEHNQPQHF.

The chain employs TRBV14 and TRBJ1-2; D gene unclear. V was pared by 1 base and J by 1 base, with 7 bases between. There are 14 residues in the CDR3. The V gene's germline CDR1 is SGHDN and CDR2 FVKESK. CDR3 sequence: CASSQVGVNYGYTF. DNA for the CDR3: TGTGCCAGCAGCCAAGTTGGAGTTAACTATGGCTACACCTTC.

The rearrangement links TRBV2 to TRBJ2-3; 8 positions match TRBD2. Germline CDR1 SNHLY, CDR2 FYNNEI. The CDR3 totals 15 residues. The V gene end was trimmed by 2 bases and the J gene end by 4 bases; junction bases not matched to a gene: 5. The CDR3 coding sequence is TGTGCCAGCAGTGAATTGGGGACTAGATCAGATACGCAGTATTTT. Translation: CASSELGTRSDTQYF.

Turning to this clone: Compared with germline, one end of the junction differs, possibly owing to a read error. The sample has other DNA sequences that encode this CDR3 too. This chain connects TRBV30 to TRBJ2-2; 9 nucleotides match TRBD1. The CDR3 is made up of 15 amino acids. CDR1 is GTSNPN, CDR2 SVGIG, per germline (reference sequence). The CDR3 nucleotides read TGCGCCTGGAAAACAGGGGGCACGAACACCGGGGAGCTGTTTTTT. It codes for CAWKTGGTNTGELFF.

Concerning this clone itself: Other nucleotide sequences from this sample produce the same CDR3. V and J are TRBV29-1 and TRBJ1-1; D is uncertain. The V gene's germline CDR1 is SQVTM and CDR2 ANQGSEA. V gave up 3 bases and J gave up 6 bases, with 8 bases separating them. The length of the CDR3 is 11 residues. CDR3 coding DNA: TGCAGCGTTGACCGGGGTGCTGAAGCTTTCTTT. Translated: CSVDRGAEAFF.

The genes are TRBV7-2 and TRBJ1-2; no definite D call. This CDR3 is 13 amino acids long. The ends were cut back, 0 bases at V and 8 bases at J, with 10 bases in the middle. CDR1 is SGHTA, CDR2 FQGNSA, per germline. The CDR3 loop is CASSLAGLRGYTF. DNA for the CDR3: TGTGCCAGCAGCTTAGCCGGCCTGAGGGGCTACACCTTC.